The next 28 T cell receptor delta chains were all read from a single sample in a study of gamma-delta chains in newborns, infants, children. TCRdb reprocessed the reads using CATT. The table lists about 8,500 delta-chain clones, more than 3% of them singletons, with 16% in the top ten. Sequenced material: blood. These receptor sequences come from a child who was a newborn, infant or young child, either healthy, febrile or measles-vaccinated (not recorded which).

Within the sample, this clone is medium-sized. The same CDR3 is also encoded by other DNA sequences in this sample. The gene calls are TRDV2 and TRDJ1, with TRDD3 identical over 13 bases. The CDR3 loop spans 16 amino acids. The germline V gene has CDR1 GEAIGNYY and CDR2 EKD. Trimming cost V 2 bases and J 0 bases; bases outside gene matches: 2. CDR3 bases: TGTGCCTGTGACATACTGGGGGATACGAACACCGATAAACTCATCTTT. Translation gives CACDILGDTNTDKLIF.

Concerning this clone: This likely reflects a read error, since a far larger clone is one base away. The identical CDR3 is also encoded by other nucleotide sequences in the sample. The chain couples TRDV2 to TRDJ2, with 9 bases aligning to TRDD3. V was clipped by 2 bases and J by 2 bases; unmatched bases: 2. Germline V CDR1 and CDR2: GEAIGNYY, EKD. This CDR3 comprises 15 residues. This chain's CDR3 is CACDILGDLTAQLFF. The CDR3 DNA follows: TGTGCCTGTGACATACTGGGGGACTTGACAGCACAACTCTTCTTT.

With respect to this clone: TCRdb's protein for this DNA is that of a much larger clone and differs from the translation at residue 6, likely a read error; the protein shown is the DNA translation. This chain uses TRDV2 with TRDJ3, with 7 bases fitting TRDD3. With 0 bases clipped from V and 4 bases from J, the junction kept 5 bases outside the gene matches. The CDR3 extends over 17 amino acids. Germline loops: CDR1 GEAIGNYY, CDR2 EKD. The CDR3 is CACDTRDTAWDTRQMFF. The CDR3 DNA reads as TGTGCCTGTGACACCCGGGATACTGCGTGGGACACCCGACAGATGTTTTTC.

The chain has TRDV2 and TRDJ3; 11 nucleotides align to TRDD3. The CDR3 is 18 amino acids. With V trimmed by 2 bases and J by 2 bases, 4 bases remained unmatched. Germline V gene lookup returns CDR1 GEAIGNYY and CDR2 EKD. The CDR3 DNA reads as TGTGCCTGTGACAAACTGGGGGATAGTGCCTGGGACACCCGACAGATGTTTTTC. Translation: CACDKLGDSAWDTRQMFF.

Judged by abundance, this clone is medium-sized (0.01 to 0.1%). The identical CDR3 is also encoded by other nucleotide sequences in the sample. CDR3 loop: CACDTLGDTAQLFF. DNA of the CDR3: TGTGCCTGTGACACACTGGGGGATACAGCACAACTCTTCTTT. The V and J genes are TRDV2 and TRDJ2; 10 bases agree with TRDD3. CDR3 length: 14 residues. Germline-derived CDR1 and CDR2 are GEAIGNYY and EKD. V dropped 1 base and J dropped 5; count of bases not matched to a gene: 0.

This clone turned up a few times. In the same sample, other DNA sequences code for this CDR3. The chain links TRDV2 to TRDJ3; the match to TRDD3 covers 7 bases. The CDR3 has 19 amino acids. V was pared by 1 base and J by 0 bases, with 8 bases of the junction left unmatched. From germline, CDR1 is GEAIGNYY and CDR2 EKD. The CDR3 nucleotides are TGTGCCTGTGACACGTACTGGGGATCCTCCTCCTGGGACACCCGACAGATGTTTTTC. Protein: CACDTYWGSSSWDTRQMFF.

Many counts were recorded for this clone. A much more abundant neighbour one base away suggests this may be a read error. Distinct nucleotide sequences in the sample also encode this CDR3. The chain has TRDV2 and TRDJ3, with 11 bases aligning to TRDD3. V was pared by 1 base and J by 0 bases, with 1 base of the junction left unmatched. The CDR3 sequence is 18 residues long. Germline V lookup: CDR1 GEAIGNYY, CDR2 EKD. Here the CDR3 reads CACDTGGYVSWDTRQMFF. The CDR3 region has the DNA TGTGCCTGTGACACTGGGGGATACGTCTCCTGGGACACCCGACAGATGTTTTTC.

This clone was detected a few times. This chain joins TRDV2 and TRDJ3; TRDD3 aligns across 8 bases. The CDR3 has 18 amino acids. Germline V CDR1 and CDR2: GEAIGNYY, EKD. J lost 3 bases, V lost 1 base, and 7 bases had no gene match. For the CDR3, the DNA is TGTGCCTGTGACACTCTCTGGGGGAGCTTCTGGGACACCCGACAGATGTTTTTC. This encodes CACDTLWGSFWDTRQMFF.

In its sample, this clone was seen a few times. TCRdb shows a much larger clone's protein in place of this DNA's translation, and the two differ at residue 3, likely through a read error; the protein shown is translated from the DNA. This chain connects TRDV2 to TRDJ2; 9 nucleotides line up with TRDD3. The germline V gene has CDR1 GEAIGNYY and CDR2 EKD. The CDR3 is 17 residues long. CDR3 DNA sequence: TGTGCCTATGACACTGTACTGGGGGACCCCCTGACAGCACAACTCTTCTTT. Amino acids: CAYDTVLGDPLTAQLFF.

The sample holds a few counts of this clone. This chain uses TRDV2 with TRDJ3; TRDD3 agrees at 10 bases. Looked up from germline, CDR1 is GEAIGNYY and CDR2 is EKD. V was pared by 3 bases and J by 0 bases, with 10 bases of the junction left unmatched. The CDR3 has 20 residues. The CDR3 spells CACDAVDWGMGSWDTRQMFF. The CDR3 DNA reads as TGTGCCTGTGACGCCGTGGACTGGGGGATGGGCTCCTGGGACACCCGACAGATGTTTTTC.

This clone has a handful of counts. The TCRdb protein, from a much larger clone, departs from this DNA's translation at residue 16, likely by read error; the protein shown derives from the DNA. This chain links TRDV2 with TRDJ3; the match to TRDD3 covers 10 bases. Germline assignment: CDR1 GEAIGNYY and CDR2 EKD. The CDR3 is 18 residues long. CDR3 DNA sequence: TGTGCCTGTGACATACTGGGGGATCGGTCCTGGGACACCCGACAGGTGTTTTTC. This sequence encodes CACDILGDRSWDTRQVFF.

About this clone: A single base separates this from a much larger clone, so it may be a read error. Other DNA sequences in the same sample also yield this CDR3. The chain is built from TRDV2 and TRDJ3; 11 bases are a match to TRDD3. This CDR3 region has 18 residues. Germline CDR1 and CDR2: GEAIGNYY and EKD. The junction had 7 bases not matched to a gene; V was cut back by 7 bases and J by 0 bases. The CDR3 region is CACDRLGDSSWDTRQMFF. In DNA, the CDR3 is TGTGCCTGCGACCGACTGGGGGATAGCTCCTGGGACACCCGACAGATGTTTTTC.

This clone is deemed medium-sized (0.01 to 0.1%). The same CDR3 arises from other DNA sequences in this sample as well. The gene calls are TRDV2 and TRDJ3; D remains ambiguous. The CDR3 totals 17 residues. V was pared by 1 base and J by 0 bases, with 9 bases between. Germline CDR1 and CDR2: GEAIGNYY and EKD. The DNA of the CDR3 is TGTGCCTGTGACACTATAAGTAGCTCCTGGGACACCCGACAGATGTTTTTC. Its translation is CACDTISSSWDTRQMFF.

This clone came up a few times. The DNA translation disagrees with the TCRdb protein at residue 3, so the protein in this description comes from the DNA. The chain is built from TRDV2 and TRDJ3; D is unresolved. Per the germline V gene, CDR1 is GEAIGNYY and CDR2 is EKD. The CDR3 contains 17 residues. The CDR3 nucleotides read TGTGCCCGTGACACCGTTATAAGCTCCTGGGACACCCGACAGATGTTTTTC. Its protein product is CARDTVISSWDTRQMFF.

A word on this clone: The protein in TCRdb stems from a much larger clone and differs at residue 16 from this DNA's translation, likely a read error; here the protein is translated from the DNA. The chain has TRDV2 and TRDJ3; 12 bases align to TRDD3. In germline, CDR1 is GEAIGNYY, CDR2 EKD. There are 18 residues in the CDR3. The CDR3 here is CACDKILGDTWDTRQVFF. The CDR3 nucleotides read TGTGCCTGTGACAAAATACTGGGGGATACCTGGGACACCCGACAGGTGTTTTTC.

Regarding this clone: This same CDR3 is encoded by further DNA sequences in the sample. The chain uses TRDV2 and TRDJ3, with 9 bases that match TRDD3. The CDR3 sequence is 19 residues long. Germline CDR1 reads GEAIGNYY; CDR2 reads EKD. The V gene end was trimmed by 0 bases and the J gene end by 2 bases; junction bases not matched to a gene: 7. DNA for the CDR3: TGTGCCTGTGACACCGGCTGGGGGATCCGTACCTGGGACACCCGACAGATGTTTTTC. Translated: CACDTGWGIRTWDTRQMFF.

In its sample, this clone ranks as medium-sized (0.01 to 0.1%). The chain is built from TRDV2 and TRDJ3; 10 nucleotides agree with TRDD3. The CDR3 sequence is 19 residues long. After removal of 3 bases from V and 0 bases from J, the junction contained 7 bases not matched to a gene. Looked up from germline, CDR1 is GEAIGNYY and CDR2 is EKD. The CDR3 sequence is CACDLTGGFSSWDTRQMFF. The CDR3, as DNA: TGTGCCTGTGACTTAACTGGGGGATTCAGCTCCTGGGACACCCGACAGATGTTTTTC.

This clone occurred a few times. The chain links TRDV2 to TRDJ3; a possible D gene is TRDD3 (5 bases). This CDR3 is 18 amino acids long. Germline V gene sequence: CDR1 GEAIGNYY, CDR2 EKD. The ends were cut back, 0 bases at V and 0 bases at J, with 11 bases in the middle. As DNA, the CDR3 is TGTGCCTGTGACACCGTCGTGGGGAGCTCCTGGGACACCCGACAGATGTTTTTC. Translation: CACDTVVGSSWDTRQMFF.

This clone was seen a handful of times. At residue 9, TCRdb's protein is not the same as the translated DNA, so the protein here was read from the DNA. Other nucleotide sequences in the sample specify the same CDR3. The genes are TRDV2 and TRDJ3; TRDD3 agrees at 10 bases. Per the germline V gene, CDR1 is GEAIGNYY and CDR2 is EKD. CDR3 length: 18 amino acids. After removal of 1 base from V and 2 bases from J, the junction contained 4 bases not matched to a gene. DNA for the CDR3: TGTGCCTGTGACACTGGGGGATACAACACCTGGGACACCCGACAGATGTTTTTC. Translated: CACDTGGYNTWDTRQMFF.

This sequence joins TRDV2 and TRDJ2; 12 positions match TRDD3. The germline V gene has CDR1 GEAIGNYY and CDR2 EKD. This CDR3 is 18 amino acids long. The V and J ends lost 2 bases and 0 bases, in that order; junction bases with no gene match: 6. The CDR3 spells CACDILGDTPALTAQLFF. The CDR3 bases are TGTGCCTGTGACATCCTGGGGGATACGCCAGCTTTGACAGCACAACTCTTCTTT.

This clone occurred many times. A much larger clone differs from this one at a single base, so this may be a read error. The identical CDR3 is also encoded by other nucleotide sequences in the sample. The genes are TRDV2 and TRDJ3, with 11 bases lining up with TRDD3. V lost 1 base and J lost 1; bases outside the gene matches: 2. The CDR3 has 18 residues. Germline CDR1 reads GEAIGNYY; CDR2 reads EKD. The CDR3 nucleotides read TGTGCCTGTGACACTGGGGGATACGGATCCTGGGACACCCGACAGATGTTTTTC. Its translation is CACDTGGYGSWDTRQMFF.

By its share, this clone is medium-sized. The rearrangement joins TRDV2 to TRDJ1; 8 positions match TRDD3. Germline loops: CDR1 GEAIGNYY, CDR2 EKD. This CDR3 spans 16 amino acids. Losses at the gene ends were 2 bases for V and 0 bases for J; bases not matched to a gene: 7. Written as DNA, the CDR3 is TGTGCCTGTGACATACTGGGGGCCTTCTACACCGATAAACTCATCTTT. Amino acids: CACDILGAFYTDKLIF.

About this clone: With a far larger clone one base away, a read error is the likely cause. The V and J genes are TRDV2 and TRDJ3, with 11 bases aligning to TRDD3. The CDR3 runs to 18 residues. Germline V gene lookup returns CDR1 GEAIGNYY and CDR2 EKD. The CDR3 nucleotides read TGTGCCCGTGACACCGTACTGGGGGATACCTGGGACACCCGACAGATGTTTTTC. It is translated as CARDTVLGDTWDTRQMFF.

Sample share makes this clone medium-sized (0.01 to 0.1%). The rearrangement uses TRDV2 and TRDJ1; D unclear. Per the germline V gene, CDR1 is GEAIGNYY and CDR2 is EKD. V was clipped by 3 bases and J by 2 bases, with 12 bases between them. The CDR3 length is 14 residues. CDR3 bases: TGTGCCTGTGACCACCGCTGGCGAACCGATAAACTCATCTTT. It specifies CACDHRWRTDKLIF.

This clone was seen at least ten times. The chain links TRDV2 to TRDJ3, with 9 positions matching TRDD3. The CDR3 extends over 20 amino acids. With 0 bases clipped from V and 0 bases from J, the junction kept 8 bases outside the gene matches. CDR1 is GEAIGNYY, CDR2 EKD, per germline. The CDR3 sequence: CACDTAWGMQSSWDTRQMFF. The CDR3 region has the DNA TGTGCCTGTGACACCGCCTGGGGGATGCAGAGCTCCTGGGACACCCGACAGATGTTTTTC.

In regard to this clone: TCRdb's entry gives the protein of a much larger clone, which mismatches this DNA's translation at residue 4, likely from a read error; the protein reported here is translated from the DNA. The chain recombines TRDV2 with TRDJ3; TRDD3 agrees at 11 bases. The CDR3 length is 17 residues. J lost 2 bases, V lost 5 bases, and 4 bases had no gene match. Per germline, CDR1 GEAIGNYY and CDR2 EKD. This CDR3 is CACVILGDTWDTRQMFF. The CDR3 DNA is TGTGCCTGTGTCATACTGGGGGATACCTGGGACACCCGACAGATGTTTTTC.

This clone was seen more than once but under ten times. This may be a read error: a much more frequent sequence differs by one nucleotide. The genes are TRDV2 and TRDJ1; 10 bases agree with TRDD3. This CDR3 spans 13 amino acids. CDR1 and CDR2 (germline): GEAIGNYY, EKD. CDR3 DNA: TGTGCCTGTGGCACCTGGGGGATAGATAAACTCATCTTT. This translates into CACGTWGIDKLIF.

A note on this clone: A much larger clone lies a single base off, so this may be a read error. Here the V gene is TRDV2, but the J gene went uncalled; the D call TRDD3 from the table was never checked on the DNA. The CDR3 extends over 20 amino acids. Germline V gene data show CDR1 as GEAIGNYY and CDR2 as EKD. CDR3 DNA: TGTGCCTGTGACACCGTTAACTGGGGGTTCCGCTCCTGGGACACCCGACAGACGTTTTTC. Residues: CACDTVNWGFRSWDTRQTFF.